This T cell receptor beta chain was recovered during a study of Ad26.COV2.S vaccination and SARS-CoV-2 variants. Whole-study results and caveats: Reported post-vaccination CD8+ and CD4+ T cell responses to spike showed substantial breadth. Vaccine recipients and placebo recipients showed similar non-spike TCR breadth. Vaccinees displayed broader spike-specific TCR repertoires than placebo recipients. In TCR breadth and depth analyses, total T cell responses may have been underestimated.

J gave up 2 bases and V 4 bases, and 7 bases lay outside the gene matches. Germline CDR1 and CDR2: SGHDN and FVKESK. The CDR3 has 16 residues. Only in-frame clones appear in the TCRdb table, and some are missing; sequencing was by immunoSEQ multiplex PCR. The sample lists over 100,000 clones, around three quarters occurring once. Concerning this clone: Antigen specificity is unknown.

This chain links TRBV14 with TRBJ2-5, with 10 nucleotides matching TRBD1. The source is a human donor who had recovered from COVID-19. The material was peripheral blood, obtained after recovery from COVID-19. In DNA, the CDR3 is TGTGCCAGCAGCCCCAGGACAGGGGGACATCAAGAGACCCAGTACTTC. It encodes CASSPRTGGHQETQYF.